This T cell receptor (beta chain) was identified in a study of blood T cell repertoires in COVID-19. Here immunoSEQ multiplex PCR was the method, and the copy in TCRdb shows in-frame clones only, minus some. The sample contains around 290,000 clones, 85% to 90% of which appear only once. Germline V gene lookup returns CDR1 SNHLY and CDR2 FYNNEI. The CDR3 sequence is 12 residues long. Unmatched junction bases numbered 4, after V lost 8 bases and J lost 7 bases. The sample comprised PBMCs or T cells enriched from blood (not recorded which). This chain uses TRBV2 with TRBJ2-4; 8 positions agree with TRBD1. The origin of this receptor is a woman aged 55-69 years in a cohort exposed to, infected with or recovered from COVID-19 (not recorded which). DNA of the CDR3: TGTGCCAGCTCTTGGACAGGGAACATTCAGTACTTC. Its translation is CASSWTGNIQYF.